A single sample gave rise to the 19 T cell receptor beta chains below, sequenced in a study of early T cells in non-severe SARS-CoV-2 infection. TCRdb reprocessed the 5' RACE reads with MiXCR, giving one entry per CDR3 protein. The sample has about 62,000 distinct CDR3 sequences, almost 9.5% seen once. Sequencing was performed on whole blood. These receptor sequences come from an adult who was a healthcare worker with PCR-confirmed SARS-CoV-2 infection or an uninfected control (not recorded which).

This clonotype was picked up a small number of times. The CDR3 nucleotides read TGTGCCAGCAGAGCAGGCGACACCCGGACCTACGAGCAGTACGTC. The encoded protein is CASRAGDTRTYEQYV. This rearrangement joins TRBV6-2 or TRBV6-3 to TRBJ2-7, with D unresolved. Trimming shortened V by 6 bases and J by 2 bases, and 17 bases separated the two germline ends. Germline V gene data show CDR1 as MNHEY and CDR2 as SVGEGT. The CDR3 length is 15 residues.

This clonotype was seen at least ten times. This chain uses TRBV5-1 with TRBJ2-6; TRBD1 agrees at 8 bases. CDR3 length: 19 residues. Germline assignment: CDR1 SGHRS and CDR2 YFSETQ. V shed 0 bases and J 4 bases; nucleotides not matched to a gene: 12. CDR3 bases: TGCGCCAGCAGCTTGGAAGGGACAGGAAAGTTTTCAGGGGCCAACGTCCTGACTTTC. It translates to CASSLEGTGKFSGANVLTF.

This clonotype was seen more than once but under ten times. The chain employs TRBV11-2 and TRBJ1-6, with 8 bases aligning to TRBD1. The V and J ends lost 5 bases and 11 bases, in that order; junction bases with no gene match: 11. This CDR3 has 15 amino acids. Germline lookup yields CDR1 SGHAT and CDR2 FQNNGV. CDR3 nucleotides: TGTGCCAGCAGCCCCCTGGACAGGGAGGGTCCACCCCTCCACTTT. Translated: CASSPLDREGPPLHF.

This clonotype has at least ten counts. V and J are TRBV7-9 and TRBJ2-3; no clear D gene. The V gene lost 6 bases and the J gene lost 0 bases, with 10 bases spanning the gap. Germline CDR1 SEHNR, CDR2 FQNEAQ (reference sequence). The CDR3 sequence is 14 residues long. CDR3 coding DNA: TGTGCCAGCAGGTCCTCCGGGAGCACAGATACGCAGTATTTT. Protein sequence: CASRSSGSTDTQYF.

The table lists this clonotype with many counts. The chain combines TRBV7-8 with TRBJ2-7, with D perhaps matching TRBD1 (5 bases). The CDR3 has 15 residues. Germline CDR1 SGHVS, CDR2 FQNEAQ. The V gene lost 4 bases and the J gene lost 1 base, with 14 bases spanning the gap. CDR3 sequence (DNA): TGTGCCAGCAGCTCTAGACAGCCCGGGTCCTACGAGCAGTACGTC. Translated: CASSSRQPGSYEQYV.

Notes on this clonotype: A read error may produce the germline difference seen at one junction end. The chain recombines TRBV12-3 or TRBV12-4 with TRBJ2-3; TRBD2 might be the D (6 bases). The CDR3 runs 14 residues. The CDR3 DNA is TGTGCCAGCAGTCTAGCGATCTTCACAGATACGCAGTATTTT. Translating it yields CASSLAIFTDTQYF.

The chain uses TRBV7-2 and TRBJ1-4, with 9 bases aligning to TRBD1. This CDR3 is built from 14 residues. Germline CDR1 SGHTA, CDR2 FQGNSA. J lost 6 bases, V lost 5 bases, and 4 bases had no gene match. CDR3 sequence: CASSPRQGDEKLFF. The CDR3 DNA sequence: TGTGCCAGCAGCCCAAGACAGGGGGATGAAAAACTGTTTTTT.

In this sample, this clonotype turned up a few times. The chain uses TRBV5-1 and TRBJ2-3; 8 bases line up with TRBD2. Germline CDR1 is SGHRS and CDR2 is YFSETQ. V gave up 3 bases and J gave up 2 bases; unmatched junction bases: 11. This CDR3 has 17 amino acids. CDR3: CASSSRGAGGYTDTQYF. The CDR3 bases are TGCGCCAGCAGCTCCCGGGGGGCGGGAGGATACACAGATACGCAGTATTTT.

The CDR3 reads CASSAGTGYGSSYNEQFF. The CDR3 region has the DNA TGTGCCAGCAGCGCCGGGACAGGGTACGGGAGCTCCTACAATGAGCAGTTCTTC. The J gene is TRBJ2-1, the V gene TRBV3-1; 9 bases agree with TRBD1. This CDR3 is built from 18 residues. V was clipped by 5 bases and J by 0 bases; unmatched bases: 11. CDR1 and CDR2 from the germline V gene are LGHDT and YNNKEL (reference sequence).

The genes are TRBV5-5 and TRBJ2-5; the D gene is possibly TRBD2 (6 bases). The CDR3 covers 15 residues. Germline CDR1 SGHKS, CDR2 YYEKEE (reference sequence). The V gene lost 0 bases and the J gene lost 8 bases, with 17 bases spanning the gap. CDR3 in amino acids: CASSLDPGTAGTQYF. CDR3 coding DNA: TGTGCCAGCAGCTTGGATCCCGGAACGGCGGGAACCCAGTACTTC.

This clonotype was observed many times. This sequence joins TRBV12-3 or TRBV12-4 and TRBJ2-5; 7 bases are shared with TRBD1. J gave up 5 bases and V 1 base, and 10 bases lay outside the gene matches. This CDR3 is built from 16 residues. The CDR3 sequence: CASSLGGTAKRETQYF. As DNA, the CDR3 is TGTGCCAGCAGTTTAGGGGGGACAGCCAAGCGCGAGACCCAGTACTTC.

This clonotype turned up a few times. The gene calls are TRBV12-3 or TRBV12-4 and TRBJ1-2; 9 nucleotides match TRBD1. The ends lost 5 bases at V and 6 bases at J; junction bases unmatched: 10. This CDR3 has 15 residues. CDR3 sequence reads: CASSGTGTGFDGYTF. CDR3 nucleotide sequence: TGTGCCAGCAGTGGTACCGGGACAGGGTTTGATGGCTACACCTTC.

The V and J genes are TRBV19 and TRBJ2-2; 8 nucleotides line up with TRBD2. In germline, CDR1 is LNHDA, CDR2 SQIVND (reference sequence). Losses at the gene ends were 3 bases for V and 7 bases for J; bases not matched to a gene: 7. CDR3 length: 15 amino acids. CDR3 in amino acids: CASSIRAGAVGELFF. In nucleotides, the CDR3 is TGTGCCAGTAGTATTCGAGCGGGGGCCGTCGGGGAGCTGTTTTTT.

A word on this clonotype: One junction end does not reproduce the germline sequence, and a read error may be involved. The rearrangement links TRBV3-1 to TRBJ2-3; D gene uncertain. This CDR3 has 14 residues. CDR1 LGHDT and CDR2 YNNKEL come from the germline V gene (reference sequence). The CDR3 here is CASSPPHGPPTRYF. The CDR3 DNA follows: TGTGCCAGCAGCCCCCCCCATGGGCCCCCTACGCGGTATTTT.

This clonotype was seen only once. The V and J genes are TRBV7-2 and TRBJ2-7, with 7 positions matching TRBD1. There are 17 residues in the CDR3. J gave up 5 bases and V 0 bases, and 13 bases lay outside the gene matches. Germline lookup yields CDR1 SGHTA and CDR2 FQGNSA. The CDR3 DNA follows: TGTGCCAGCAGCTTAGCGTATAGGGGGCGCAAAGGTAACGAGCAGTACGTC. It translates to CASSLAYRGRKGNEQYV.

V gene TRBV18 combines with J gene TRBJ2-1, with 9 bases matching TRBD2. Germline assignment: CDR1 KGHSH and CDR2 LQKENI. Trimming at V came to 8 bases and at J to 3 bases, leaving 2 bases not matched to a gene. The CDR3 sequence is 13 residues long. CDR3: CASASGIYNEQFF. CDR3 in DNA: TGTGCCAGCGCTAGCGGGATCTACAATGAGCAGTTCTTC.

This CDR3 reads CASSFGTGQNTEAFF. The CDR3 bases are TGTGCCAGCAGCTTCGGGACAGGGCAGAACACTGAAGCTTTCTTT. The chain uses TRBV5-4 and TRBJ1-1, with 9 bases identical to TRBD1. Germline trimming cut 2 bases from V and 1 base from J; bases unmatched to any gene: 3. Germline CDR1 reads SGHNT; CDR2 reads YYREEE (reference sequence). The CDR3 is 15 residues long.

Only a few counts were recorded for this clonotype. CDR3 loop: CASSRRGAGRETQYF. The CDR3 DNA sequence: TGCGCCAGCAGCCGGCGGGGAGCGGGGAGGGAGACCCAGTACTTC. This chain joins TRBV5-1 and TRBJ2-5; 7 nucleotides match TRBD2. J gave up 5 bases and V 4 bases, and 11 bases lay outside the gene matches. The CDR3 consists of 15 residues. Germline V gene sequence: CDR1 SGHRS, CDR2 YFSETQ.

This clonotype was observed many times. The chain recombines TRBV12-3 or TRBV12-4 with TRBJ2-1; D remains unclear. CDR3 length equals 14 residues. Between the trimmed V and J ends, which lost 2 bases and 6 bases, there was a span of 11 bases. The CDR3 protein is CASSLTPQVNEQFF. The CDR3 nucleotides are TGTGCCAGCAGTTTAACTCCCCAGGTCAATGAGCAGTTCTTC.